This T cell receptor beta chain was sequenced during a study of breast tumors, draining lymph nodes, adjacent tissues (dated by TCRdb to 2016 to 2018). A note on the overall study: TCR beta repertoires were compared across tumor, adjacent nontumor tissue and axillary lymph nodes obtained from breast cancer patients. The study was designed to assess the relationships and possible T-cell exchange between tumor, surrounding tissue and draining lymph node repertoires in human breast cancer.

Including cysteine and phenylalanine, the CDR3 has 13 amino acids. Only the CDR3 region is kept as DNA, spanning 39 bases read in frame from base 1. V and J lose 5 bases and 9 bases, and a span of 19 bases separates them. The germline V gene (reference sequence) supplies CDR1 DFQATT and CDR2 SNEGSKA. Adjacent samples were composed of nontumor breast tissue surrounding the tumor. About this clonotype itself: No antigen is known for it. No much larger clonotype is one base removed from it; base qualities were not supplied.

Overall study results and their limits: Tumor and nontumor tissue repertoires were found to be significantly more similar in luminal-like than in basal-like breast cancer. The data were judged consistent with most tumor T cells deriving from the lymph node and then expanding within tumor tissue. Tumors showed preferential V and J gene usage, and their T-cell repertoire diversity fell below that of lymph nodes yet above that of nontumor tissue. The conclusion that tumor T cells originate in lymph nodes was presented as consistent with a hypothesis rather than as directly demonstrated.

This sample was sequenced with an Illumina HiSeq 2000. Multiplex PCR amplification was used to generate the TCR beta chain libraries. The amplified TCR beta chain products were analyzed by high-throughput sequencing. In-frame beta chains were kept once TCRdb had trimmed the public reads at Q25 with fastp and called clones with MiXCR. Each entry merges the rows of one CDR3 protein and shows their most common DNA and genes. The sample table contains approximately 13,000 distinct CDR3 sequences; only one count was recorded for 45% to 50% of them. 40% to 50% of the sample rests with the top ten. The rearrangement combines TRBV20-1 with TRBJ1-1; D gene: possibly TRBD1, on 6 matching bases. Sequencing used tumor-adjacent breast tissue. This clonotype was obtained from a female donor with breast cancer. Some clones in this sample may be carry-over from other donors' samples. DNA sequence: TGCAGTGCTTCCGGGAGGGGGGGCGCGCAAGCTTTCTTT. Its protein is CSASGRGGAQAFF.